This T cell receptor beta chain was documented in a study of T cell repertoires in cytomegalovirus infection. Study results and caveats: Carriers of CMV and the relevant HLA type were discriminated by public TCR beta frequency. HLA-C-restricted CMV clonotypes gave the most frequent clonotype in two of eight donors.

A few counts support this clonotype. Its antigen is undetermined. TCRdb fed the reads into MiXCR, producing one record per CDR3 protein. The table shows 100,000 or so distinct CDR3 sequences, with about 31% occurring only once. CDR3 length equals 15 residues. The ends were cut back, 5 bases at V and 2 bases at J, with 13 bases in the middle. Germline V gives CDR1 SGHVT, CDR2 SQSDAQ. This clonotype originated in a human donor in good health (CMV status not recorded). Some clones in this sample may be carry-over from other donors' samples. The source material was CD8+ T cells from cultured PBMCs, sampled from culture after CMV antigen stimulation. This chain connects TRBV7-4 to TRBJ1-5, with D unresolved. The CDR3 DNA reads TGTGCCAGCAGCCGAGGGTTTTATGGCAATCAGCCCCAGCATTTT. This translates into CASSRGFYGNQPQHF.